These 5 T cell receptor beta chains came from one sample sequenced in a study of blood T cell repertoires in COVID-19. Produced via immunoSEQ multiplex PCR; TCRdb's table is partial and in-frame only. The table shows about 400,000 clones, with about 90% occurring only once. The sequenced sample was peripheral blood. These receptor sequences come from a man aged 35 to 55 with acute or convalescent COVID-19.

This clone was picked up a small number of times. In the same sample, other DNA sequences code for this CDR3. The CDR3 DNA reads TGTGCCAGCAGCGCTGGCTTCAATCAGCCCCAGCATTTT. This encodes CASSAGFNQPQHF. The chain couples TRBV5-6 to TRBJ1-5; D ambiguous. Germline values: CDR1 SGHDT, CDR2 YYEEEE. Trimming cost V 4 bases and J 3 bases, with 8 bases left between them. The CDR3 length is 13 residues.

The V call is TRBV19, the J call TRBJ2-5; D perhaps matches TRBD2 (6 bases). The CDR3 contains 13 residues. The germline V and J ends were trimmed by 6 bases and 1 base, with 9 bases remaining between them. Germline V gene lookup returns CDR1 LNHDA and CDR2 SQIVND (reference sequence). CDR3 DNA sequence: TGTGCCAGTAGCGGAGGGTTCCAAGAGACCCAGTACTTC. This sequence encodes CASSGGFQETQYF.

The CDR3 sequence: CASSKRTGGYVGNQPQHF. The CDR3 DNA sequence: TGTGCCAGCAGCAAACGGACAGGGGGCTATGTCGGCAATCAGCCCCAGCATTTT. The rearrangement uses TRBV21-1 and TRBJ1-5; the table's TRBD1 call for D was not verified on the DNA. TRBV21-1 is recorded as a pseudogene. There are 18 residues in the CDR3.

This clone has only one observation. The chain carries TRBV9 and TRBJ2-3, with 14 bases aligning to TRBD2. This CDR3 has 20 residues. Germline V CDR1 and CDR2: SGDLS, YYNGEE. V shed 3 bases, J shed 3 bases, and the junction held 15 bases outside the gene matches. DNA for the CDR3: TGTGCCAGCAGCGGATTGACTAGCGGGAGGGCAACGGGTGGAACAGATACGCAGTATTTT. Translation gives CASSGLTSGRATGGTDTQYF.

The DNA for the CDR3 is TGTGCCAGCAGCGCCGGGGTGGGGGCGGTGTATTCACCCCTCCACTTT. Its translation: CASSAGVGAVYSPLHF. The V and J genes are TRBV5-4 and TRBJ1-6; D may be TRBD1 (6 bases). This CDR3 contains 16 residues. Germline-derived CDR1 and CDR2 are SGHNT and YYREEE (reference sequence). The V end lost 4 bases, the J end lost 8 bases, and 19 bases lay between the germline ends. The complete variable domain, with remaining parts taken from reference TRBV5-4 and TRBJ1-6, reads ETGVTQSPTHLIKTRGQQVTLRCSSQSGHNTVSWYQQALGQGPQFIFQYYREEENGRGNFPPRFSGLQFPNYSSELNVNALELDDSALYLCASSAGVGAVYSPLHFGNGTRLTVT.